These 19 T cell receptor beta chains came from one sample sequenced in a study of cytomegalovirus exposure and HLA in healthy donors. In the PCR, 60 Vbeta and 13 Jbeta primers were used. Only in-frame clones appear in the TCRdb table, and some are missing; sequencing was by immunoSEQ multiplex PCR. The repertoire includes more than 100,000 clones, roughly 8.8% of them detected once, and 6.5% to 9% sits in the top ten. Source material: PBMCs. The receptors come from a woman in her thirties or forties in good health and CMV-seropositive.

The chain has TRBV5-6 and TRBJ2-2, with 9 nucleotides matching TRBD1. Germline trimming cut 1 base from V and 4 bases from J; bases unmatched to any gene: 8. Per germline, CDR1 SGHDT and CDR2 YYEEEE. The CDR3 runs to 17 residues. This CDR3 is CASSLLGDRAVTGELFF. The DNA of the CDR3 is TGTGCCAGCAGCTTGTTAGGGGACAGGGCCGTCACCGGGGAGCTGTTTTTT.

The J gene is TRBJ2-1, the V gene TRBV5-6; D unclear. The V end lost 2 bases, the J end lost 10 bases, and 10 bases lay between the germline ends. Germline V gene lookup returns CDR1 SGHDT and CDR2 YYEEEE. CDR3 length: 12 residues. CDR3 coding DNA: TGTGCCAGCAGCTTAAGAGACACCGAGCAGTTCTTC. Its protein product is CASSLRDTEQFF.

This clone was seen a handful of times. The V and J genes are TRBV2 and TRBJ2-3; TRBD1 matches at 9 bases. The germline CDR1 and CDR2 sequences are SNHLY and FYNNEI. The V and J ends lost 8 bases and 4 bases, in that order; junction bases with no gene match: 4. The CDR3 spans 13 residues. The CDR3 bases are TGTGCCAGCGGATGGACAGGGGCAGATACGCAGTATTTT. Translated, it gives CASGWTGADTQYF.

This clone has more than one count but fewer than ten. The genes are TRBV2 and TRBJ1-3, with a possible D match to TRBD1 (5 bases). Trimming pared 5 bases from V and 0 bases from J, leaving 8 bases between. Germline assignment: CDR1 SNHLY and CDR2 FYNNEI. The CDR3 sequence is 14 residues long. The CDR3 bases are TGTGCCAGCAGTCAGGGTGACTCTGGAAACACCATATATTTT. Amino acids: CASSQGDSGNTIYF.

This chain joins TRBV5-1 and TRBJ1-1, with 8 bases identical to TRBD1. CDR3 length equals 14 residues. The germline gives CDR1 SGHRS, CDR2 YFSETQ. Unmatched junction bases numbered 6, after V lost 7 bases and J lost 1 base. CDR3 residues: CASGPDRGNTEAFF. CDR3 DNA sequence: TGCGCCAGCGGGCCTGACAGGGGGAACACTGAAGCTTTCTTT.

The CDR3 is CASSLELEGEQFF. Here the CDR3 DNA reads TGTGCCAGCAGCTTGGAACTAGAGGGTGAGCAGTTCTTC. The chain uses TRBV5-6 and TRBJ2-1, with a tentative D call TRBD2 (5 bases). Germline CDR1 reads SGHDT; CDR2 reads YYEEEE. The CDR3 totals 13 residues. The V gene lost 0 bases and the J gene lost 9 bases, with 10 bases spanning the gap.

This clone was detected a few times. The J gene is TRBJ1-2, the V gene TRBV13, with TRBD1 as a possible D gene (5 bases). V was trimmed by 2 bases and J by 4 bases, leaving 5 bases between them. This CDR3 spans 12 amino acids. From germline, CDR1 is PRHDT and CDR2 FYEKMQ (reference sequence). DNA of the CDR3: TGTGCCAGCAGCTTAAGGGGCTATGGCTACACCTTC. Amino acids: CASSLRGYGYTF. Together with reference TRBV13 and TRBJ1-2, the CDR3 gives the full variable domain: AAGVIQSPRHLIKEKRETATLKCYPIPRHDTVYWYQQGPGQDPQFLISFYEKMQSDKGSIPDRFSAQQFSDYHSELNMSSLELGDSALYFCASSLRGYGYTFGSGTRLTVV.

This clone showed up just a few times. The genes are TRBV10-3 and TRBJ1-1, with 10 positions matching TRBD1. The CDR3 consists of 17 residues. CDR1 and CDR2 from the germline V gene are ENHRY and SYGVKD. The V gene end was trimmed by 5 bases and the J gene end by 0 bases; junction bases not matched to a gene: 9. The CDR3 nucleotides are TGTGCCATCAGTCCGGGACAGGGGAGGGGCATGAACACTGAAGCTTTCTTT. Residues: CAISPGQGRGMNTEAFF.

The rearrangement uses TRBV4-3 and TRBJ1-1; no clear D gene. With 4 bases removed from V and 3 bases from J, the gap between germline ends came to 9 bases. Germline values: CDR1 LGHNA, CDR2 YSLEER. This CDR3 spans 13 amino acids. CDR3 loop: CASSLNRDTEAFF. DNA for the CDR3: TGCGCCAGCAGCCTAAACCGGGACACTGAAGCTTTCTTT.

This rearrangement joins TRBV4-1 to TRBJ2-7, with D possibly being TRBD2 (7 bases). The CDR3 runs 15 residues. Germline V CDR1 and CDR2: MGHRA, YSYEKL. The V gene lost 3 bases and the J gene lost 3 bases, with 15 bases spanning the gap. CDR3 residues: CASSQQPGGFYEQYF. The CDR3, as DNA: TGCGCCAGCAGCCAGCAGCCGGGGGGCTTCTACGAGCAGTACTTC.

The CDR3 loop is CASSVGQLRGGEKLFF. As DNA, the CDR3 is TGTGCCAGCAGCGTAGGACAGCTCCGGGGGGGGGAAAAACTGTTTTTT. V is TRBV9 and J is TRBJ1-4; D may be TRBD1 (5 bases). Deletions cut 0 bases from V and 8 bases from J, with 17 bases between. Looked up from germline, CDR1 is SGDLS and CDR2 is YYNGEE. The CDR3 runs to 16 residues.

This clone was found a few times. This chain uses TRBV4-3 with TRBJ2-7, with a weak D call TRBD2 (5 bases). From germline, CDR1 is LGHNA and CDR2 YSLEER. Between the trimmed V and J ends, which lost 1 base and 1 base, there was a span of 8 bases. The CDR3 totals 14 residues. The CDR3 sequence: CASSQGRRSYEQYF. The CDR3 DNA sequence: TGCGCCAGCAGCCAAGGACGGAGGTCCTACGAGCAGTACTTC.

The chain employs TRBV2 and TRBJ2-7; the D gene is possibly TRBD1 (6 bases). Trimming cost V 0 bases and J 3 bases, with 21 bases left between them. The CDR3 is 18 amino acids. CDR1 and CDR2 (germline): SNHLY, FYNNEI. The CDR3: CASSEALTGPLIYYEQYF. The CDR3 coding sequence is TGTGCCAGCAGTGAAGCGCTTACAGGGCCTCTAATTTACTACGAGCAGTACTTC.

This clone was seen more than once but under ten times. The chain couples TRBV6-4 to TRBJ1-5; 10 bases map to TRBD1. This CDR3 comprises 18 residues. With 6 bases clipped from V and 4 bases from J, the junction kept 15 bases outside the gene matches. CDR1 is MRHNA, CDR2 SNTAGT, per germline. The CDR3 DNA sequence: TGTGCCAGCAGCCTACCGGGACAGGGGATAGGGGTTAATCAGCCCCAGCATTTT. Translating it yields CASSLPGQGIGVNQPQHF.

This chain joins TRBV4-3 and TRBJ2-7, with D perhaps matching TRBD1 (7 bases). Germline V gene lookup returns CDR1 LGHNA and CDR2 YSLEER. Trimming removed 0 bases from V and 7 bases from J, with 16 bases in between. The length of the CDR3 is 15 residues. CDR3 sequence: CASSQDRGTAREQYF. The CDR3, as DNA: TGCGCCAGCAGCCAAGATCGGGGGACAGCTAGGGAGCAGTACTTC.

The chain links TRBV2 to TRBJ2-7; D unresolved. The CDR3 is 11 amino acids. In germline, CDR1 is SNHLY, CDR2 FYNNEI. V shed 6 bases and J shed 5 bases, with 8 bases lying between them. CDR3 in DNA: TGTGCCAGCAGCCCCCTACACGAGCAGTACTTC. Residues: CASSPLHEQYF.

This clone was detected a few times. The V call is TRBV5-1, the J call TRBJ1-4; 7 bases line up with TRBD1. This CDR3 comprises 15 residues. The ends lost 2 bases at V and 5 bases at J; junction bases unmatched: 6. Germline V gene data show CDR1 as SGHRS and CDR2 as YFSETQ. Written as DNA, the CDR3 is TGCGCCAGCAGCTTAACCGGGACAGAGAATGAAAAACTGTTTTTT. Translation: CASSLTGTENEKLFF. The full variable domain, its missing parts supplied by reference TRBV5-1 and TRBJ1-4, is KAGVTQTPRYLIKTRGQQVTLSCSPISGHRSVSWYQQTPGQGLQFLFEYFSETQRNKGNFPGRFSGRQFSNSRSEMNVSTLELGDSALYLCASSLTGTENEKLFFGSGTQLSVL.

This clone was observed a few times. The CDR3 nucleotides are TGTGCCAGCAGCCAAAGACAGGGGGCTAATGAGCAGTTCTTC. Protein product: CASSQRQGANEQFF. The chain joins TRBV16 to TRBJ2-1; 10 bases match TRBD1. The CDR3 covers 14 residues. V was clipped by 2 bases and J by 7 bases; unmatched bases: 2. The germline gives CDR1 KGHSY, CDR2 FQNENV. The whole variable domain, remainder taken from reference TRBV16 and TRBJ2-1, is GEEVAQTPKHLVRGEGQKAKLYCAPIKGHSYVFWYQQVLKNEFKFLISFQNENVFDETGMPKERFSAKCLPNSPCSLEIQATKLEDSAVYFCASSQRQGANEQFFGPGTRLTVL.

This clone occurred a few times. The chain joins TRBV11-2 to TRBJ2-2; 10 nucleotides agree with TRBD1. Germline V gene lookup returns CDR1 SGHAT and CDR2 FQNNGV. After removal of 3 bases from V and 3 bases from J, the junction contained 1 base not matched to a gene. This CDR3 spans 15 amino acids. CDR3 nucleotide sequence: TGTGCCAGCAGCTTGGGACAGGGGTACACCGGGGAGCTGTTTTTT. Translated, it gives CASSLGQGYTGELFF.